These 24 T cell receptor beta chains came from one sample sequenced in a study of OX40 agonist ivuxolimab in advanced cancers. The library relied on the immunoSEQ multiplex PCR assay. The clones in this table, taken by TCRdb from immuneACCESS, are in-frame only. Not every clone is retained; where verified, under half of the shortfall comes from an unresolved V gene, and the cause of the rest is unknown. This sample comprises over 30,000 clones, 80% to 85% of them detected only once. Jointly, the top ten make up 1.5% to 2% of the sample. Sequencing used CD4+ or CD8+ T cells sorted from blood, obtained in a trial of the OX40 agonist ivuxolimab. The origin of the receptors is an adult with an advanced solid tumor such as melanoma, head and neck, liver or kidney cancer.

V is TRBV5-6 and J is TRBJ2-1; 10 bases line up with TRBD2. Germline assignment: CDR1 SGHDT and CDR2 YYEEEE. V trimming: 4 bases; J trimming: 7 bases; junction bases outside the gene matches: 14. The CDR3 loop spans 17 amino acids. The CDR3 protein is CASSDRASGRAGNEQFF. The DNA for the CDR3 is TGTGCCAGCAGCGACCGAGCGAGCGGGAGGGCGGGTAATGAGCAGTTCTTC.

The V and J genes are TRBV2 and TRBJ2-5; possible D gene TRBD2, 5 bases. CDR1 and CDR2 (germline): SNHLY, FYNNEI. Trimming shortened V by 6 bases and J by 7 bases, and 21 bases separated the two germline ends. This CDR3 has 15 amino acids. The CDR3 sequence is CASRPQVTPEGTQYF. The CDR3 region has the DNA TGTGCCAGCAGACCCCAGGTAACCCCAGAGGGGACCCAGTACTTC.

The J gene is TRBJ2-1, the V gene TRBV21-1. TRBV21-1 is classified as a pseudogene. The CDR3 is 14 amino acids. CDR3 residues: CASSKVAWENEQFF. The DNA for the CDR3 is TGTGCCAGCAGCAAAGTAGCCTGGGAAAATGAGCAGTTCTTC.

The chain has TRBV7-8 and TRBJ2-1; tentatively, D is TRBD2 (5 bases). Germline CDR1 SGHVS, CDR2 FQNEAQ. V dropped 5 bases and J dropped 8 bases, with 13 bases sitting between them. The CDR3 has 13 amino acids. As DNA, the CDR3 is TGTGCCAGCAGCCCCGGGGTGGTATATGAGCAGTTCTTC. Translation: CASSPGVVYEQFF. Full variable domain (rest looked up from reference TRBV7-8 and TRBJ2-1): GAGVSQSPRYKVAKRGQDVALRCDPISGHVSLFWYQQALGQGPEFLTYFQNEAQLDKSGLPSDRFFAERPEGSVSTLKIQRTQQEDSAVYLCASSPGVVYEQFFGPGTRLTVL.

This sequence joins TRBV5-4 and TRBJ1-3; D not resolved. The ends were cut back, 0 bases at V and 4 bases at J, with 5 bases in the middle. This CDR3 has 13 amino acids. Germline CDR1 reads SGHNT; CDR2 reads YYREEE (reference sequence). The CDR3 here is CASSLAGGNTIYF. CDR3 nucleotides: TGTGCCAGCAGCTTGGCGGGCGGAAACACCATATATTTT. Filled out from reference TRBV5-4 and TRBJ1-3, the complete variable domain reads ETGVTQSPTHLIKTRGQQVTLRCSSQSGHNTVSWYQQALGQGPQFIFQYYREEENGRGNFPPRFSGLQFPNYSSELNVNALELDDSALYLCASSLAGGNTIYFGEGSWLTVV.

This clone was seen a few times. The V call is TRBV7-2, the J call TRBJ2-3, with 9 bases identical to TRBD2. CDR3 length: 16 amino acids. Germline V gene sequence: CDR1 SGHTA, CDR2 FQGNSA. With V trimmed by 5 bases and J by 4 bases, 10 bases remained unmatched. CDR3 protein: CASSPNSGRIPDTQYF. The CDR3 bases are TGTGCCAGCAGCCCAAATAGCGGGAGAATCCCAGATACGCAGTATTTT.

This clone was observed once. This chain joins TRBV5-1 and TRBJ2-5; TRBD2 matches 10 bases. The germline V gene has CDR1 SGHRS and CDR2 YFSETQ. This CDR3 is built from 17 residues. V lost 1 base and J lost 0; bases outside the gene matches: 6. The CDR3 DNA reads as TGCGCCAGCAGCTTGCTAGGACTAGCGGATTACCAAGAGACCCAGTACTTC. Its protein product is CASSLLGLADYQETQYF.

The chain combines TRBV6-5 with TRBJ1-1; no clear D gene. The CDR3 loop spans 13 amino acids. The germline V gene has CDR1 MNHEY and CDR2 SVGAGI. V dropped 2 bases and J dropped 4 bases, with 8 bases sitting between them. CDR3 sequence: CASSYRPITEAFF. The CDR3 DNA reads TGTGCCAGCAGTTACAGGCCGATCACTGAAGCTTTCTTT.

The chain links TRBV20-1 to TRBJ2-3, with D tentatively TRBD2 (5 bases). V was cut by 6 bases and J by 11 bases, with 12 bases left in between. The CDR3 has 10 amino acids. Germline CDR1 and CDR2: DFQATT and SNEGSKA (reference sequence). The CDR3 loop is CSALDRGQYF. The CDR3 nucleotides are TGCAGTGCCCTTGACCGGGGGCAGTATTTT.

The CDR3 nucleotides are TGCGCCAGCAGCCTGACTAGCGGGGGAGACCAAGAGACCCAGTACTTC. Translated, it gives CASSLTSGGDQETQYF. This rearrangement joins TRBV4-1 to TRBJ2-5; 12 bases agree with TRBD2. The CDR3 length is 16 residues. V was pared by 4 bases and J by 0 bases, with 3 bases of the junction left unmatched. CDR1 is MGHRA, CDR2 YSYEKL, per germline.

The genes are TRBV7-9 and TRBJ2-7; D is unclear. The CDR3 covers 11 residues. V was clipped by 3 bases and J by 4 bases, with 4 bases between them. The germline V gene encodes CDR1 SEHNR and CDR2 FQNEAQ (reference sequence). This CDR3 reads CASSFQYEQYF. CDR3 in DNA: TGTGCCAGCAGCTTCCAGTACGAGCAGTACTTC. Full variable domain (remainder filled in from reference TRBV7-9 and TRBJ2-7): DTGVSQNPRHKITKRGQNVTFRCDPISEHNRLYWYRQTLGQGPEFLTYFQNEAQLEKSRLLSDRFSAERPKGSFSTLEIQRTEQGDSAMYLCASSFQYEQYFGPGTRLTVT.

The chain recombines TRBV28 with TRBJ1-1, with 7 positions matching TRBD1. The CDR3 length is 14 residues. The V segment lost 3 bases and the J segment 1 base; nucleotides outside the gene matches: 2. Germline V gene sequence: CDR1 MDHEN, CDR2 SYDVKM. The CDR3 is CASSFSGGNTEAFF. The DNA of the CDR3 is TGTGCCAGCAGTTTTTCAGGGGGGAACACTGAAGCTTTCTTT.

Here the CDR3 reads CASSSGRLQETQYF. The CDR3 DNA is TGTGCCAGCAGCTCGGGACGGTTGCAAGAGACCCAGTACTTC. The chain has TRBV6-6 and TRBJ2-5; D is perhaps TRBD1 or TRBD2 (5 bases each). Germline CDR1 is MNHNY and CDR2 is SVGAGI (reference sequence). V was clipped by 6 bases and J by 2 bases, with 13 bases between them. The CDR3 loop spans 14 amino acids.

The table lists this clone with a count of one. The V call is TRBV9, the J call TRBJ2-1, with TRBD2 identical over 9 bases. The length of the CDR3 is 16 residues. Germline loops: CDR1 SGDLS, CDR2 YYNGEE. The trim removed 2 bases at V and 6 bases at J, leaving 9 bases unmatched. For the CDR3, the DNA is TGTGCCAGCAGCGTCGTCACTAGCGGGCCTCGCAATGAGCAGTTCTTC. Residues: CASSVVTSGPRNEQFF.

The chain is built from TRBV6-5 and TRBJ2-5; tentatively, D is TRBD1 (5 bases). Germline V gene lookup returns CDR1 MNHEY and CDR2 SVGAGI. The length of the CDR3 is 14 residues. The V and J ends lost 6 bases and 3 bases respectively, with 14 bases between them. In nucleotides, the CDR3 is TGTGCCAGCAGAAATCCAGGGTTGGAAGAGACCCAGTACTTC. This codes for CASRNPGLEETQYF.

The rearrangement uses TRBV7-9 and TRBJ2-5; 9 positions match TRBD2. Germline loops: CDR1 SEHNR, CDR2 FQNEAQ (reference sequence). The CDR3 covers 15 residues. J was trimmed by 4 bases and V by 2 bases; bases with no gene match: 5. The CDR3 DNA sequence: TGTGCCAGCAGCTTATTGTTAGCGGGGGTAGAGACCCAGTACTTC. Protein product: CASSLLLAGVETQYF.

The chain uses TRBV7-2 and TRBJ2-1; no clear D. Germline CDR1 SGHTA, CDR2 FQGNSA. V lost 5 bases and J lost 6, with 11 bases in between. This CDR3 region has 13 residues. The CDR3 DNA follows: TGTGCCAGCAGCCGCAGCCACGGCAATGAGCAGTTCTTC. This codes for CASSRSHGNEQFF.

CDR3 nucleotides: TGTGCCAGCAGCTTGGGACAGGGAGGGGGAATGAACACTGAAGCTTTCTTT. Translated, it gives CASSLGQGGGMNTEAFF. The gene calls are TRBV7-9 and TRBJ1-1; 9 nucleotides line up with TRBD1. This CDR3 region has 17 residues. CDR1 is SEHNR and CDR2 is FQNEAQ in the germline V gene (reference sequence). The trim removed 3 bases at V and 0 bases at J, leaving 8 bases unmatched. The full variable domain, its missing parts supplied by reference TRBV7-9 and TRBJ1-1, is DTGVSQNPRHKITKRGQNVTFRCDPISEHNRLYWYRQTLGQGPEFLTYFQNEAQLEKSRLLSDRFSAERPKGSFSTLEIQRTEQGDSAMYLCASSLGQGGGMNTEAFFGQGTRLTVV.

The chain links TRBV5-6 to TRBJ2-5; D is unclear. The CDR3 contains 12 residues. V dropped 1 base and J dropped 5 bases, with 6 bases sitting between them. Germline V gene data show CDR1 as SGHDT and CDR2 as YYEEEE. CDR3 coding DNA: TGTGCCAGCAGCTTGAGCACGGAGACCCAGTACTTC. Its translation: CASSLSTETQYF.

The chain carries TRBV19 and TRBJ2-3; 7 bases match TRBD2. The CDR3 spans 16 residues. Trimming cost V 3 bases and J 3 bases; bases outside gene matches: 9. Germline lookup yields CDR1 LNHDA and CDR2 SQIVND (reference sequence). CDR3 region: CASSISGRVRTDTQYF. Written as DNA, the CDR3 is TGTGCCAGTAGTATCTCAGGGAGGGTAAGAACAGATACGCAGTATTTT.

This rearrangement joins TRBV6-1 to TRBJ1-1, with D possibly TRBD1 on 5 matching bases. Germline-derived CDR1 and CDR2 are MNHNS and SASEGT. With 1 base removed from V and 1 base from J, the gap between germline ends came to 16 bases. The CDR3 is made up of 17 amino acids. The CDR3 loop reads CASSEGQGSWRNTEAFF. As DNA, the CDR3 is TGTGCCAGCAGTGAAGGTCAGGGAAGTTGGAGGAACACTGAAGCTTTCTTT.

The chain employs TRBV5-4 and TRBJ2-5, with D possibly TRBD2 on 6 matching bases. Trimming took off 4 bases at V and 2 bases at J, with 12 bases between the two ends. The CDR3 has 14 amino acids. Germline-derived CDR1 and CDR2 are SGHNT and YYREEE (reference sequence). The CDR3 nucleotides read TGTGCCAGCAGCCCTGGACTACAACAAGAGACCCAGTACTTC. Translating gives CASSPGLQQETQYF.

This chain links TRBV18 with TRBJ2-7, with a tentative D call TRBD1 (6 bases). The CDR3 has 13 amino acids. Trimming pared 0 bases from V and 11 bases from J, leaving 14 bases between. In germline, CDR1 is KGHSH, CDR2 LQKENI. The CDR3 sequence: CASSPPLQGGEYF. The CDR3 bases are TGTGCCAGCTCACCACCGTTGCAAGGGGGAGAGTACTTC.

CDR3 bases: TGCGCCAGCAGCTTGAGGCCGGAGAACACCGGGGAGCTGTTTTTT. It specifies CASSLRPENTGELFF. The rearrangement joins TRBV5-1 to TRBJ2-2; no firm D call. The CDR3 is made up of 15 amino acids. Germline CDR1 SGHRS, CDR2 YFSETQ. Trimming pared 1 base from V and 1 base from J, leaving 8 bases between.